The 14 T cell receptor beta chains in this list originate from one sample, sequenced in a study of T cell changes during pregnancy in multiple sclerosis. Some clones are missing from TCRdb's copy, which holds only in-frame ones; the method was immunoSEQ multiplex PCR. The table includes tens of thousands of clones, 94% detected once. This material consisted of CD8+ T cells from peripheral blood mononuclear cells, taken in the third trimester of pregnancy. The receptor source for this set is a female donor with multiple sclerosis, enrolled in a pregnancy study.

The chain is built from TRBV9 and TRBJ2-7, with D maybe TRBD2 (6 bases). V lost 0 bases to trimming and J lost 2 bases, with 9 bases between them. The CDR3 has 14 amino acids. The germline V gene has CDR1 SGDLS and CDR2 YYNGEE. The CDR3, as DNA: TGTGCCAGCAGCGTAGCGGGAGAGACCTACGAGCAGTACTTC. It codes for CASSVAGETYEQYF.

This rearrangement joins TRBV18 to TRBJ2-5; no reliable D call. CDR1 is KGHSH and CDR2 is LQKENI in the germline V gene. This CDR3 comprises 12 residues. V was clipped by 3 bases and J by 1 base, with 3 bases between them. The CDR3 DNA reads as TGTGCCAGCTCACCCGTCCAAGAGACCCAGTACTTC. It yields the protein CASSPVQETQYF.

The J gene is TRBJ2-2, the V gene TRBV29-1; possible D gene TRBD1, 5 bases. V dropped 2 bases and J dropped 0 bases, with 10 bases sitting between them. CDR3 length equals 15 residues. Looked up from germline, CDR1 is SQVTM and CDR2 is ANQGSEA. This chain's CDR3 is CSVETETANTGELFF. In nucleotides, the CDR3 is TGCAGCGTTGAAACGGAGACAGCGAACACCGGGGAGCTGTTTTTT.

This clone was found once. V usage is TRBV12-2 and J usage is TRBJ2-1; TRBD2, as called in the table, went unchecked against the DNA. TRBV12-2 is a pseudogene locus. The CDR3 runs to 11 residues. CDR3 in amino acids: CASRLSLEPFF. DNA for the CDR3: TGTGCAAGTCGCTTAAGCCTAGAGCCGTTCTTC.

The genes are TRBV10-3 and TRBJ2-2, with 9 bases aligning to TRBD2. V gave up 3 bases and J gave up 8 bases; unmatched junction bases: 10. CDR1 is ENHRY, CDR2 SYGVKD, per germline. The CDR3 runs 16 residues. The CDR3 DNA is TGTGCCATCAGTGATGGAGGGCTAGCGGGAAATGGGGAGCTGTTTTTT. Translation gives CAISDGGLAGNGELFF.

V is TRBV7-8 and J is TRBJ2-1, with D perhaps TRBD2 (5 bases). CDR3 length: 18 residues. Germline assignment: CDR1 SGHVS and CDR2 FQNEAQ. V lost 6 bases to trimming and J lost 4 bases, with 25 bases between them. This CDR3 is CASRPYARMRARYNEQFF. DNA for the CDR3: TGTGCCAGCAGACCCTACGCGAGGATGCGGGCCAGGTACAATGAGCAGTTCTTC.

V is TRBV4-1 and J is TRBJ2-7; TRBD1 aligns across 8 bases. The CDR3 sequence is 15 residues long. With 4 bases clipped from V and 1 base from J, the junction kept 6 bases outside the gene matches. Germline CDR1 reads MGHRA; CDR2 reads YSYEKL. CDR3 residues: CASSRDRGVSYEQYF. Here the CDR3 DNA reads TGCGCCAGCAGCCGCGACAGGGGAGTTTCCTACGAGCAGTACTTC.

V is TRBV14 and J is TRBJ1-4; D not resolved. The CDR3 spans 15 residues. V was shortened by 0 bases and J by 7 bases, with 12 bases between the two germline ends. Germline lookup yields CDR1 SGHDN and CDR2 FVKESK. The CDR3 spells CASSQDLKTSEKLFF. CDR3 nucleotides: TGTGCCAGCAGCCAAGATCTGAAGACAAGTGAAAAACTGTTTTTT.

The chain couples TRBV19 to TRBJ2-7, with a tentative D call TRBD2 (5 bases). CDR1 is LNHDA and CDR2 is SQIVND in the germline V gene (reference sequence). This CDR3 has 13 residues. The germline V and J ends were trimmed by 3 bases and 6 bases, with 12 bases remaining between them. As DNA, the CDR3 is TGTGCCAGTAGTATTCGGGAAGCTAGCGAGCAGTACTTC. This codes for CASSIREASEQYF.

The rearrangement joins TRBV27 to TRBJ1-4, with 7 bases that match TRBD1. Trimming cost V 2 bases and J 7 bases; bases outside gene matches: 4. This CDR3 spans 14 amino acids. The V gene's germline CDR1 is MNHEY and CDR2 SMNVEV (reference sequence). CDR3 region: CASSLTTGSEKLFF. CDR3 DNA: TGTGCCAGCAGTTTAACGACAGGGAGTGAAAAACTGTTTTTT.

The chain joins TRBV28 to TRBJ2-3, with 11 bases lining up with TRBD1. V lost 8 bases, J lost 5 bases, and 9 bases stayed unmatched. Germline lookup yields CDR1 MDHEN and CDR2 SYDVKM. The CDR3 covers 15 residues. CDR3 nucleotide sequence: TGTGCCAGCCTTCCGTGGGACAGGGGGGGAGATACGCAGTATTTT. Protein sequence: CASLPWDRGGDTQYF.

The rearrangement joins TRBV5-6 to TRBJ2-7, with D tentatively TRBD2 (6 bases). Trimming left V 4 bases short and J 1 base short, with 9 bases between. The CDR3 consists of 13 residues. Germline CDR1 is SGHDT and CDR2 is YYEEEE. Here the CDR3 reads CASSGGTSYEQYF. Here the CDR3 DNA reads TGTGCCAGCAGCGGCGGGACTTCCTACGAGCAGTACTTC.

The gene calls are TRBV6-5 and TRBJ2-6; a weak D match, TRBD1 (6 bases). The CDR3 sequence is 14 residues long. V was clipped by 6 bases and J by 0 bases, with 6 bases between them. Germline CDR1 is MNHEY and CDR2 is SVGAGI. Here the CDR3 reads CASRDSSGANVLTF. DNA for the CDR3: TGTGCCAGCAGGGACAGCTCTGGGGCCAACGTCCTGACTTTC.

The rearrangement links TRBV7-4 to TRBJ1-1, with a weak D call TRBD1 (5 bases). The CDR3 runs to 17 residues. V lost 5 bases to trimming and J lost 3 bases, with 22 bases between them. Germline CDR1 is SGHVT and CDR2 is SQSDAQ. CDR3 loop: CASSPTRRGGRDTEAFF. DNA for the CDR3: TGTGCCAGCAGCCCGACGAGAAGGGGAGGAAGGGACACTGAAGCTTTCTTT.